This T cell receptor (beta chain) was sequenced in a study of regulatory T cells in long-lasting Graves disease. Study-level points and caveats: Persistent patients had a count of shared public clonotypes (approximately 2,700) that exceeded that of new patients (about 870). Accuracy was possibly reduced by small sample size.

Time point meaning: newly diagnosed GD, antithyroid drugs for less than 3 months. RNA from PBMCs was the source of the TCR library. Each patient gave around 9.7 milliliters of EDTA-anticoagulated peripheral blood. With 7 bases removed from V and 4 bases from J, the gap between germline ends came to 11 bases. The CDR3 is made up of 13 amino acids. The V gene's germline CDR1 is SNHLY and CDR2 FYNNEI. On this clonotype itself: Its matching antigen is unknown.

According to the study, TCR beta libraries were built with iRepertoire HTBI primers and CDR3-region Arm-PCR. TCRdb reanalysed the multiplex PCR reads using MiXCR and keeps one entry per CDR3 protein. The sample holds around 400,000 distinct CDR3 sequences; over 12% are singletons and the top ten take about 7.6%. These data are also associated with another study on T cells in Graves' hyperthyroidism and ophthalmopathy.

This chain links TRBV2 with TRBJ2-1; D possibly uses TRBD1 or TRBD2 (5 bases each). This specimen was peripheral blood mononuclear cells (PBMCs), taken at new diagnosis, from a patient treated with antithyroid drugs. This clonotype was obtained from a woman aged 40 to 49 with Graves disease. CDR3: CASTGTAYNEQFF. DNA of the CDR3: TGTGCCAGCACGGGGACCGCTTACAATGAGCAGTTCTTC.